A selection of T cell receptor beta chains follows, all from one sample in a study of neurological immune-mediated disorders. TCRdb re-derived calls from the 5' RACE reads in MiXCR, one entry per CDR3 protein. Of about 55,000 distinct CDR3 sequences in the sample, approximately 25% were seen once. Specimen: PBMCs. The receptor source for this set is a man aged 60 to 75 with HTLV-1-associated myelopathy (HAM/TSP). Both conserved end residues are part of each CDR3. Each record gives: J gene, D gene, V gene, clone size, CDR3 protein, CDR3 DNA. The D gene is left open where the match is weak. Expanded clones are given a class, and other clones once, few, many or no size at all.

J gene: TRBJ2-1
D gene: TRBD2
V gene: TRBV2
clone size: -
CDR3 protein: CASSEIAGDGISYNEQFF
CDR3 DNA: TGTGCCAGCAGTGAAATAGCGGGAGACGGGATCTCCTACAATGAGCAGTTCTTC

J gene: TRBJ2-5
D gene: -
V gene: TRBV29-1
clone size: many
CDR3 protein: CSVVRQTQYF
CDR3 DNA: TGCAGCGTTGTACGACAGACCCAGTACTTC

J gene: TRBJ1-2
D gene: -
V gene: TRBV7-2
clone size: many
CDR3 protein: CASSQEGLNYGYTF
CDR3 DNA: TGTGCCAGCAGCCAAGAGGGTCTGAACTATGGCTACACCTTC

J gene: TRBJ1-5
D gene: -
V gene: TRBV27
clone size: few
CDR3 protein: CASRPQGSNQPQHF
CDR3 DNA: TGTGCCAGCAGACCACAGGGTAGCAATCAGCCCCAGCATTTT

J gene: TRBJ2-2
D gene: -
V gene: TRBV6-6
clone size: many
CDR3 protein: CASSTISGELFF
CDR3 DNA: TGTGCCAGCAGTACAATCTCGGGGGAGCTGTTTTTT

J gene: TRBJ2-2
D gene: -
V gene: TRBV28
clone size: many
CDR3 protein: CASSLYWGTGELFF
CDR3 DNA: TGTGCCAGCAGTTTATACTGGGGCACCGGGGAGCTGTTTTTT

J gene: TRBJ2-2
D gene: -
V gene: TRBV10-2
clone size: -
CDR3 protein: CASSGAGELFF
CDR3 DNA: TGCGCCAGCAGTGGGGCCGGGGAGCTGTTTTTT

J gene: TRBJ1-2
D gene: TRBD1
V gene: TRBV6-1
clone size: -
CDR3 protein: CASSGHRGQGLYGYTF
CDR3 DNA: TGTGCCAGCAGTGGGCATAGGGGACAGGGCCTCTATGGCTACACCTTC

J gene: TRBJ1-1
D gene: -
V gene: TRBV28
clone size: -
CDR3 protein: CGVGGHAFF
CDR3 DNA: TGTGGGGTCGGGGGGCATGCTTTCTTT

J gene: TRBJ2-2
D gene: -
V gene: TRBV5-1
clone size: many
CDR3 protein: CASSFDQNTGELFF
CDR3 DNA: TGCGCCAGCAGCTTTGACCAGAACACCGGGGAGCTGTTTTTT

J gene: TRBJ2-7
D gene: TRBD2
V gene: TRBV20-1
clone size: many
CDR3 protein: CSAIGPIAGNEQYF
CDR3 DNA: TGCAGTGCCATCGGACCCATAGCGGGTAACGAGCAGTACTTC

J gene: TRBJ1-3
D gene: -
V gene: TRBV4-1
clone size: -
CDR3 protein: CASSQASGTLSGKTIYF
CDR3 DNA: TGCGCAAGCAGCCAAGCTTCCGGGACCTTATCTGGAAAGACCATATATTTT

J gene: TRBJ2-5
D gene: -
V gene: TRBV12-3/TRBV12-4
clone size: many
CDR3 protein: CASSFGETQYF
CDR3 DNA: TGTGCCAGCAGTTTTGGGGAGACCCAGTACTTC

J gene: TRBJ2-1
D gene: -
V gene: TRBV7-2
clone size: -
CDR3 protein: CANSPTGGGWNDQFF
CDR3 DNA: TGTGCCAACAGCCCCACAGGAGGCGGTTGGAATGACCAGTTCTTC

J gene: TRBJ1-5
D gene: -
V gene: TRBV29-1
clone size: many
CDR3 protein: CSAGENSNQPQHF
CDR3 DNA: TGCAGCGCTGGGGAGAATAGCAATCAGCCCCAGCATTTT

J gene: TRBJ2-4
D gene: TRBD2
V gene: TRBV7-2
clone size: many
CDR3 protein: CASSLGGLALAKNIQYF
CDR3 DNA: TGTGCCAGCAGCTTAGGGGGACTAGCTTTAGCCAAAAACATTCAGTACTTC

J gene: TRBJ1-1
D gene: TRBD1
V gene: TRBV10-2
clone size: many
CDR3 protein: CASSPNRGREAFF
CDR3 DNA: TGCGCCAGCAGTCCAAACAGGGGGCGGGAAGCTTTCTTT

J gene: TRBJ1-3
D gene: TRBD1
V gene: TRBV7-9
clone size: -
CDR3 protein: CASSLGTGLLSGNTTYF
CDR3 DNA: TGTGCCAGCAGCTTGGGGACAGGCCTACTCTCTGGAAACACCACATATTTT

J gene: TRBJ2-5
D gene: -
V gene: TRBV7-9
clone size: many
CDR3 protein: CASSFSGKTETQYF
CDR3 DNA: TGTGCCAGCAGCTTCAGCGGCAAGACGGAGACCCAGTACTTC

J gene: TRBJ1-3
D gene: -
V gene: TRBV7-2
clone size: many
CDR3 protein: CASSLSGINSGNTIYF
CDR3 DNA: TGTGCCAGCAGCTTGAGTGGAATCAACTCTGGAAACACCATATATTTT

J gene: TRBJ2-3
D gene: TRBD1
V gene: TRBV7-9
clone size: medium-sized
CDR3 protein: CASSPRGPDTQYF
CDR3 DNA: TGTGCCAGCAGTCCCAGGGGGCCAGATACGCAGTATTTT